The next 15 T cell receptor beta chains were all read from a single sample in a study of T cells in Graves' hyperthyroidism and ophthalmopathy. The source material, RNA transcripts, was used to amplify TCR beta CDR3 regions. HTBI primers drove first-round RT-PCR of the TCR CDR3. TCRdb fed the multiplex PCR reads into MiXCR, producing one record per CDR3 protein. This table has 450,000 to 550,000 distinct CDR3 sequences, roughly 25% appearing once. The sample comprised blood. These receptors were taken from a woman in her 30s with Graves' ophthalmopathy.

This clonotype has a count of ten or more. J is TRBJ2-5 and V is TRBV28; 7 bases line up with TRBD1. V lost 6 bases and J lost 5; bases outside the gene matches: 9. The CDR3 sequence is 14 residues long. The germline CDR1 and CDR2 sequences are MDHEN and SYDVKM. CDR3 residues: CASSSRQGVETQYF. The CDR3 DNA follows: TGTGCCAGCAGCAGTAGGCAGGGGGTTGAGACCCAGTACTTC.

The chain couples TRBV29-1 to TRBJ1-1, with 8 bases lining up with TRBD1. V lost 4 bases and J lost 5; bases outside the gene matches: 12. The CDR3 is 15 residues long. Germline CDR1 reads SQVTM; CDR2 reads ANQGSEA. The CDR3 reads CSVGGGQGARTEAFF. CDR3 nucleotide sequence: TGCAGCGTTGGAGGTGGGCAGGGGGCGCGGACTGAAGCTTTCTTT.

There are many counts of this clonotype. The chain is built from TRBV11-2 and TRBJ2-7; D is uncertain. Germline-derived CDR1 and CDR2 are SGHAT and FQNNGV. CDR3 length: 14 amino acids. Deletions cut 0 bases from V and 4 bases from J, with 10 bases between. CDR3 coding DNA: TGTGCCAGCAGCTTAGATATGGATCTATACGAGCAGTACTTC. Amino acid sequence: CASSLDMDLYEQYF.

This clonotype was seen ten or more times. CDR3 protein: CASSGRVRRDYNEQFF. CDR3 bases: TGCGCCAGCAGCGGCAGGGTCCGGAGGGACTACAATGAGCAGTTCTTC. The genes are TRBV5-1 and TRBJ2-1; weak D call: TRBD2 (6 bases). The CDR3 sequence is 16 residues long. Germline V gene data show CDR1 as SGHRS and CDR2 as YFSETQ. V was trimmed by 4 bases and J by 3 bases, leaving 17 bases between them.

This clonotype occurred a few times. The J gene is TRBJ2-7, the V gene TRBV4-2; D remains unclear. The CDR3 has 16 amino acids. The germline CDR1 and CDR2 sequences are LGHNA and YNFKEQ. V lost 0 bases and J lost 2, with 14 bases in between. CDR3: CASSQEGQPNTYEQYF. The CDR3 DNA reads TGTGCCAGCAGCCAAGAAGGCCAGCCAAATACCTACGAGCAGTACTTC.

This clonotype occurred a few times. Written as DNA, the CDR3 is TGCGCCAGCAGCTTGGTTGGCCAACCAGGGGGCAGGGACACTGAAGCTTTCTTT. This translates into CASSLVGQPGGRDTEAFF. The J gene is TRBJ1-1, the V gene TRBV5-1; TRBD1 matches 8 bases. CDR1 and CDR2 from the germline V gene are SGHRS and YFSETQ. The CDR3 spans 18 residues. V was pared by 0 bases and J by 3 bases, with 13 bases of the junction left unmatched.

In DNA form, the CDR3 reads TGCGCCAGCAGCGCACAGGGGGCTGGTGGCTACACCTTC. Amino acids: CASSAQGAGGYTF. The rearrangement joins TRBV5-1 to TRBJ1-2; TRBD1 matches 9 bases. The CDR3 length is 13 residues. From germline, CDR1 is SGHRS and CDR2 YFSETQ. V lost 4 bases, J lost 7 bases, and 5 bases stayed unmatched.

At least ten counts were recorded for this clonotype. The genes are TRBV6-1 and TRBJ1-5; a weak D match, TRBD1 (5 bases). The V gene lost 3 bases and the J gene lost 4 bases, with 7 bases spanning the gap. CDR1 and CDR2 from the germline V gene are MNHNS and SASEGT. CDR3 length: 13 amino acids. In DNA, the CDR3 is TGTGCCAGCAGTGACCGGACAAATCAGCCCCAGCATTTT. Translated, it gives CASSDRTNQPQHF.

V and J are TRBV6-1 and TRBJ1-5; D is unclear. The germline V and J ends were trimmed by 0 bases and 8 bases, with 14 bases remaining between them. Per germline, CDR1 MNHNS and CDR2 SASEGT. The CDR3 totals 15 residues. The CDR3 loop is CASSEARGGRKPQHF. Here the CDR3 DNA reads TGTGCCAGCAGTGAAGCGCGGGGAGGGAGAAAGCCCCAGCATTTT.

This clonotype was seen repeatedly, ten times or more. The chain uses TRBV5-5 and TRBJ1-1; D is uncertain. The CDR3 is 13 amino acids. Germline V lookup: CDR1 SGHKS, CDR2 YYEKEE (reference sequence). V dropped 1 base and J dropped 4 bases, with 8 bases sitting between them. This chain's CDR3 is CASSLWWGTEAFF. CDR3 nucleotides: TGTGCCAGCAGCTTGTGGTGGGGCACTGAAGCTTTCTTT.

This chain links TRBV19 with TRBJ2-2, with unresolved D. V was pared by 5 bases and J by 0 bases, with 10 bases between. Per the germline V gene, CDR1 is LNHDA and CDR2 is SQIVND (reference sequence). This CDR3 has 15 amino acids. In DNA form, the CDR3 reads TGTGCCAGTAGTGCCGGGCTATCGAACACCGGGGAGCTGTTTTTT. Encoded protein: CASSAGLSNTGELFF. Based on the CDR3 plus reference TRBV19 and TRBJ2-2, the full variable domain is DGGITQSPKYLFRKEGQNVTLSCEQNLNHDAMYWYRQDPGQGLRLIYYSQIVNDFQKGDIAEGYSVSREKKESFPLTVTSAQKNPTAFYLCASSAGLSNTGELFFGEGSRLTVL.

The chain uses TRBV4-3 and TRBJ1-2; TRBD1 might be the D (6 bases). CDR3 size: 17 residues. V was pared by 0 bases and J by 4 bases, with 18 bases between. Germline V lookup: CDR1 LGHNA, CDR2 YSLEER. The chain's CDR3 is CASSQDRQAGESYGYTF. Here the CDR3 DNA reads TGCGCCAGCAGCCAAGACCGACAGGCTGGGGAGAGCTATGGCTACACCTTC.

In DNA form, the CDR3 reads TGTGCCAGCAGCTTATTCGGGCGGCAAGAGACCCAGTACTTC. Translating gives CASSLFGRQETQYF. The rearrangement joins TRBV7-3 to TRBJ2-5, with D unclear. V lost 2 bases and J 2 bases, leaving 9 bases between the germline ends. CDR1 is SGHTA, CDR2 FQGTGA, per germline. The CDR3 runs 14 residues. Complete variable domain (other parts from reference TRBV7-3 and TRBJ2-5): GAGVSQTPSNKVTEKGKYVELRCDPISGHTALYWYRQSLGQGPEFLIYFQGTGAADDSGLPNDRFFAVRPEGSVSTLKIQRTERGDSAVYLCASSLFGRQETQYFGPGTRLLVL.

In its sample, this clonotype was seen many times. The gene calls are TRBV4-1 and TRBJ1-2; maybe TRBD1 (6 bases). Trimming left V 4 bases short and J 3 bases short, with 15 bases between. CDR3 length: 15 amino acids. Germline V gene sequence: CDR1 MGHRA, CDR2 YSYEKL. The CDR3 protein is CASSPQGRDYYGYTF. As DNA, the CDR3 is TGCGCCAGCAGCCCTCAGGGGCGAGACTACTATGGCTACACCTTC.

Concerning this clonotype itself: A read error is possible here, since a much larger clone lies one base away. V is TRBV5-1 and J is TRBJ1-1; 8 bases are a match to TRBD1. Germline V gene lookup returns CDR1 SGHRS and CDR2 YFSETQ. J gave up 3 bases and V 3 bases, and 7 bases lay outside the gene matches. The CDR3 totals 15 residues. CDR3 loop: CASSSGGVGDTEAFF. DNA of the CDR3: TGCGCCAGCAGCTCAGGGGGCGTAGGGGACACTGAAGCTTTCTTT. The entire variable domain, with the rest obtained from reference TRBV5-1 and TRBJ1-1, is as follows: KAGVTQTPRYLIKTRGQQVTLSCSPISGHRSVSWYQQTPGQGLQFLFEYFSETQRNKGNFPGRFSGRQFSNSRSEMNVSTLELGDSALYLCASSSGGVGDTEAFFGQGTRLTVV.